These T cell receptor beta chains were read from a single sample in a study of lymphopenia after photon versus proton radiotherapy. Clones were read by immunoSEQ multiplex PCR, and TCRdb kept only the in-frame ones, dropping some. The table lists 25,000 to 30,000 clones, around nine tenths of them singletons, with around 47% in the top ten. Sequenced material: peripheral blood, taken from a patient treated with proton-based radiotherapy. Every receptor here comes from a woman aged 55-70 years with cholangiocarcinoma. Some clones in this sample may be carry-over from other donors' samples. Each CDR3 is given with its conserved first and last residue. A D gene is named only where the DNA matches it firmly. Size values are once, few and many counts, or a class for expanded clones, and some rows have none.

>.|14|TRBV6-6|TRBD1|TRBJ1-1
CASSRGGTDTEAFF
TGTGCCAGCAGCCGAGGGGGCACTGACACTGAAGCTTTCTTT
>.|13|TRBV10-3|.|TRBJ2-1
CAISEWVEGEQFF
TGTGCCATCAGTGAGTGGGTGGAGGGTGAGCAGTTCTTC
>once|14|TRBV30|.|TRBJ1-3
CAWSGGGSGNTIYF
TGTGCCTGGAGTGGTGGGGGGTCTGGAAACACCATATATTTT
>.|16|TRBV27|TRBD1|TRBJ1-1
CASSSSPGGGRTEAFF
TGTGCCAGCAGTTCCTCTCCGGGAGGGGGCCGGACTGAAGCTTTCTTT
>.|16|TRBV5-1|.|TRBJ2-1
CASSPRILSSYNEQFF
TGCGCCAGCAGCCCGAGAATACTCAGCTCCTACAATGAGCAGTTCTTC
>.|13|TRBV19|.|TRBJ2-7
CASSVGTSFEQYF
TGTGCCAGTAGTGTCGGGACATCTTTCGAGCAGTACTTC
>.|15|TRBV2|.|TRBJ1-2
CASTVQAALNYGYTF
TGTGCCAGCACGGTTCAGGCGGCCCTTAACTATGGCTACACCTTC
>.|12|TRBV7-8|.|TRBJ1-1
CASSYAGHEAFF
TGTGCCAGCAGCTATGCGGGGCATGAAGCTTTCTTT
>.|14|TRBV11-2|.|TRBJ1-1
CASSLGVAQIEAFF
TGTGCCAGCAGCTTAGGGGTAGCACAGATTGAAGCTTTCTTT
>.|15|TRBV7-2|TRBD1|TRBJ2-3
CASSLRPRQGTAQYF
TGTGCCAGCAGCCTTAGGCCTCGACAGGGAACTGCGCAGTATTTT
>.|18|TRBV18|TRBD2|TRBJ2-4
CASSDRGLAGDGKNIQYF
TGTGCCAGCTCAGACCGGGGACTAGCGGGAGATGGCAAAAACATTCAGTACTTC
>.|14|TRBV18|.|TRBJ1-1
CASSPNGQNTEAFF
TGTGCCAGCTCACCCAATGGACAGAACACTGAAGCTTTCTTT
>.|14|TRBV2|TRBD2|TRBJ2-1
CASSEAGWTSEQFF
TGTGCCAGCAGTGAGGCCGGATGGACTAGTGAGCAGTTCTTC
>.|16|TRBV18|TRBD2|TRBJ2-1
CASSPLFGGGDNEQFF
TGTGCCAGCTCACCACTGTTTGGCGGGGGAGACAATGAGCAGTTCTTC
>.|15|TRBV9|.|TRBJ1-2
CASSGRQIISYGYTF
TGTGCCAGCAGCGGAAGACAGATTATATCTTATGGCTACACCTTC
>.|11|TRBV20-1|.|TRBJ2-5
CSARDQETQYF
TGCAGTGCTAGGGACCAAGAGACCCAGTACTTC
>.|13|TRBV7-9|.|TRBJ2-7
CASSFVQAYEQYF
TGTGCCAGCAGCTTCGTACAGGCCTACGAGCAGTACTTC
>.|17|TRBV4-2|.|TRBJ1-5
CASSQDYVLRGNQPQHF
TGTGCCAGCAGCCAAGATTACGTTTTGCGGGGCAATCAGCCCCAGCATTTT
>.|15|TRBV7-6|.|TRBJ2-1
CASSLAGSNNGEQFF
TGTGCCAGCAGCCTTGCCGGGTCGAACAACGGTGAGCAGTTCTTC
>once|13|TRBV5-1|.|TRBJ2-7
CASSLEGPRSKYF
TGCGCCAGCAGCTTGGAAGGGCCCCGTTCAAAGTACTTC
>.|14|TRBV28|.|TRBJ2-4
CASSLSTSRVTANF
TGTGCCAGCAGTTTATCCACATCGAGGGTCACTGCGAACTTC
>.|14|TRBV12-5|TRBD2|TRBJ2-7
CASGLRGGRSEQYF
TGTGCTAGTGGTTTAAGGGGAGGGAGATCCGAGCAGTACTTC
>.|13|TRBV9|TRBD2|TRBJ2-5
CASSVDGGETQYF
TGTGCCAGCAGCGTAGACGGGGGGGAGACCCAGTACTTC
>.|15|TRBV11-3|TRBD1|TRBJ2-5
CASSWGQGKGETQYF
TGTGCCAGCAGCTGGGGACAGGGGAAAGGAGAGACCCAGTACTTC
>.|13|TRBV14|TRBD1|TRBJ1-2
CASSLGQSYGYTF
TGTGCCAGCAGTCTGGGACAGAGCTATGGCTACACCTTC
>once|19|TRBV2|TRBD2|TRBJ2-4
CASNSRGLAGGHDKNIQYF
TGTGCCAGCAACTCTCGGGGACTAGCGGGGGGCCATGACAAAAACATTCAGTACTTC
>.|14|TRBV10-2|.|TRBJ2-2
CASSERLDTGELFF
TGCGCCAGCAGTGAGAGGTTGGACACCGGGGAGCTGTTTTTT
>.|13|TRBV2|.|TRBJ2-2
CASSESVVGELFF
TGTGCCAGCAGTGAATCCGTAGTCGGGGAGCTGTTTTTT
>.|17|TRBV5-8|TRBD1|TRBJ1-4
CASSRGGHYGTNEKLFF
TGTGCCAGCAGTCGAGGGGGCCATTACGGTACTAATGAAAAACTGTTTTTT
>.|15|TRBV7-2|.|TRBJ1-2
CASRRRAQDDYGYTF
TGTGCCAGCAGAAGGAGGGCACAGGACGACTATGGCTACACCTTC
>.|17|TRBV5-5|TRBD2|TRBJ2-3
CASSLGFGAGAGDTQYF
TGTGCCAGCAGCTTGGGGTTTGGAGCGGGAGCGGGGGATACGCAGTATTTT
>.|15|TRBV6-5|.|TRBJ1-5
CASSRRPRGDQPQHF
TGTGCCAGCAGTCGCCGGCCCCGGGGGGATCAGCCCCAGCATTTT
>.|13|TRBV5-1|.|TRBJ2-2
CASSLEGTGELFF
TGCGCCAGCAGCTTGGAAGGGACCGGGGAGCTGTTTTTT
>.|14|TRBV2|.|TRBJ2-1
CASRGISAGHEQFF
TGTGCCAGCAGGGGAATAAGTGCCGGTCATGAGCAGTTCTTC
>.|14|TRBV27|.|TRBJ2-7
CASSLGGPLHEQYF
TGTGCCAGCAGTTTAGGGGGGCCCCTCCACGAGCAGTACTTC